This T cell receptor beta chain stems from a study of post-analysis software for immune sequencing data. As for this clonotype: Its antigen is unidentified.

Libraries were made from TCR beta cDNA, and they carried unique molecular identifiers. TCRdb itself ran the PCR reads through MiXCR, one entry per CDR3 protein. The sample holds hundreds of thousands of distinct CDR3 sequences, about 32% seen once. Whole-study results and caveats: Included in a set of five TRBV segments more frequent in patients than controls were TRBV5-6, TRBV5-1 and TRBV20-1. Patients with multiple sclerosis recorded significantly lower normalized Chao1 diversity than controls, the study found. The authors found that F measure strongly co-clustered same-batch samples.

From germline, CDR1 is SQVTM and CDR2 ANQGSEA. The CDR3 length is 14 residues. Germline trimming cut 3 bases from V and 7 bases from J; bases unmatched to any gene: 7. The sequence was obtained from a girl aged 10 to 17 with multiple sclerosis. Sequences were obtained from blood. The rearrangement links TRBV29-1 to TRBJ2-1; the match to TRBD2 covers 9 bases. CDR3 nucleotide sequence: TGCAGCGTTGAGGAGCGGGGGGCTTGGAATGAGCAGTTCTTC. Translating gives CSVEERGAWNEQFF.